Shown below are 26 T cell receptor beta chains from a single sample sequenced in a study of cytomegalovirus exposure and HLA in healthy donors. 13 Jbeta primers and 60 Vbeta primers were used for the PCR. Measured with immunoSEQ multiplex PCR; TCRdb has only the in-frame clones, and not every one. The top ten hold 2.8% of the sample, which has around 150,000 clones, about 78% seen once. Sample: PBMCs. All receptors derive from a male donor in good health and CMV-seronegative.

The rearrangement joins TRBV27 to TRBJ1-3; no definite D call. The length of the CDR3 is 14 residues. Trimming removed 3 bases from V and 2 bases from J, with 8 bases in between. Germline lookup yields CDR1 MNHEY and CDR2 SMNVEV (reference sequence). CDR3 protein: CASSLGVAGNTIYF. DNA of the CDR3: TGTGCCAGCAGTTTGGGAGTGGCTGGAAACACCATATATTTT.

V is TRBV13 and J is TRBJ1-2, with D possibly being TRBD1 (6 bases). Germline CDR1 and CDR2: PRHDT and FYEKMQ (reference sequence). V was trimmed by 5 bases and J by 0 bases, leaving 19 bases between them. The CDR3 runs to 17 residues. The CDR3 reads CASSATTTTGANYGYTF. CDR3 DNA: TGTGCCAGCAGCGCTACGACCACGACAGGAGCTAACTATGGCTACACCTTC.

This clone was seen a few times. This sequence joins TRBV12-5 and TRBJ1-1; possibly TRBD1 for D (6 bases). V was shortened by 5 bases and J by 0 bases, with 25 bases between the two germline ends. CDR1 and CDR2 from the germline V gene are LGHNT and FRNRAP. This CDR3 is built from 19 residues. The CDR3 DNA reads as TGTGCTAGTGGTACTAACCCGAAATTGGGGGGGCGCGTGAACACTGAAGCTTTCTTT. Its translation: CASGTNPKLGGRVNTEAFF. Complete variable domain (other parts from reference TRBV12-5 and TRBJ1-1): DARVTQTPRHKVTEMGQEVTMRCQPILGHNTVFWYRQTMMQGLELLAYFRNRAPLDDSGMPKDRFSAEMPDATLATLKIQPSEPRDSAVYFCASGTNPKLGGRVNTEAFFGQGTRLTVV.

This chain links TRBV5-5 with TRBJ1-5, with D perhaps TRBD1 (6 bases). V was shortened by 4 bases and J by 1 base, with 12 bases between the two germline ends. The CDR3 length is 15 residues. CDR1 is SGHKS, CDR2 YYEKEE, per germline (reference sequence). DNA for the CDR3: TGTGCCAGCAGCCCGGACAGATGGAGCAATCAGCCCCAGCATTTT. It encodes CASSPDRWSNQPQHF. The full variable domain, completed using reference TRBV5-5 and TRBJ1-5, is DAGVTQSPTHLIKTRGQQVTLRCSPISGHKSVSWYQQVLGQGPQFIFQYYEKEERGRGNFPDRFSARQFPNYSSELNVNALLLGDSALYLCASSPDRWSNQPQHFGDGTRLSIL.

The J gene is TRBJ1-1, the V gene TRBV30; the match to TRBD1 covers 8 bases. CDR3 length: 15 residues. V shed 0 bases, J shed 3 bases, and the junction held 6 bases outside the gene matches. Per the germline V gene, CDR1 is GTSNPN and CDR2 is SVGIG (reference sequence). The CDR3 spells CAWSVGQGRYTEAFF. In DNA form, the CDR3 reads TGTGCCTGGAGTGTAGGACAGGGACGGTACACTGAAGCTTTCTTT.

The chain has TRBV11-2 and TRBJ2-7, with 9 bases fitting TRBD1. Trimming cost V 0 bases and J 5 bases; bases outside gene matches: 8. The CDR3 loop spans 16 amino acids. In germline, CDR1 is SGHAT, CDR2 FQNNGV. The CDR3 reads CASSLEVGTGINEQYF. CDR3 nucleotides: TGTGCCAGCAGCTTAGAGGTCGGGACAGGGATTAACGAGCAGTACTTC. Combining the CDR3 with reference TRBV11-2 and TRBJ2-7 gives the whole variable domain EAGVAQSPRYKIIEKRQSVAFWCNPISGHATLYWYQQILGQGPKLLIQFQNNGVVDDSQLPKDRFSAERLKGVDSTLKIQPAKLEDSAVYLCASSLEVGTGINEQYFGPGTRLTVT.

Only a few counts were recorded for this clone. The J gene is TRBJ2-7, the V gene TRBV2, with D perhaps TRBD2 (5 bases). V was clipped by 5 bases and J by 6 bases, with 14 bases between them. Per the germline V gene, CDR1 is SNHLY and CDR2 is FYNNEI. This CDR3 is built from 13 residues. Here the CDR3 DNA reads TGTGCCAGCAGTCCGGGAAGTTTCTTCGAGCAGTACTTC. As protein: CASSPGSFFEQYF. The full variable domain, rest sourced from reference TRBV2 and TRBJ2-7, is EPEVTQTPSHQVTQMGQEVILRCVPISNHLYFYWYRQILGQKVEFLVSFYNNEISEKSEIFDDQFSVERPDGSNFTLKIRSTKLEDSAMYFCASSPGSFFEQYFGPGTRLTVT.

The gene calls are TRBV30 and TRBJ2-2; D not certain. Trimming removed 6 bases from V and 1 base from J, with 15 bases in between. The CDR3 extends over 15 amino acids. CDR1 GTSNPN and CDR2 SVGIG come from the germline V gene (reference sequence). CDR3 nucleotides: TGTGCCTGCTCGCGGATTGTCCGGAACACCGGGGAGCTGTTTTTT. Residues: CACSRIVRNTGELFF.

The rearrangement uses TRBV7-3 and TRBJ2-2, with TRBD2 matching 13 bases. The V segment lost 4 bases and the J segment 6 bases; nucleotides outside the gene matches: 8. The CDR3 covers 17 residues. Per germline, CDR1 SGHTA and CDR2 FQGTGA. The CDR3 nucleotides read TGTGCCAGCAGCTCCACCGGGACTAGCGGGGTTGCCGGGGAGCTGTTTTTT. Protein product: CASSSTGTSGVAGELFF.

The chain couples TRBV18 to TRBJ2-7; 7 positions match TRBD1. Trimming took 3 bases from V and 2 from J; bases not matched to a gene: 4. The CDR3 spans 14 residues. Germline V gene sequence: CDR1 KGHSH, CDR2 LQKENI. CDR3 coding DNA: TGTGCCAGCTCACCCGGGACAGTGACCTACGAGCAGTACTTC. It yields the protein CASSPGTVTYEQYF.

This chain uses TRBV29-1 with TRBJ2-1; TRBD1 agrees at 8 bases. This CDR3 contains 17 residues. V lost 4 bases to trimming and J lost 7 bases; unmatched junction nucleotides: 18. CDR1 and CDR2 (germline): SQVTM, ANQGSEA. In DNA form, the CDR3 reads TGCAGCGTTGGGGGGGTCGACAGGGGCCTGGGCAGGAATGAGCAGTTCTTC. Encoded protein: CSVGGVDRGLGRNEQFF.

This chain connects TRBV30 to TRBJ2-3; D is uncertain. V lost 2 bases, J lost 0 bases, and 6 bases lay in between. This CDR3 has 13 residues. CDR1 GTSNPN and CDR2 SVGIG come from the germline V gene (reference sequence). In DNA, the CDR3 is TGTGCCTGGAGTCCCGGTAGCACAGATACGCAGTATTTT. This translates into CAWSPGSTDTQYF.

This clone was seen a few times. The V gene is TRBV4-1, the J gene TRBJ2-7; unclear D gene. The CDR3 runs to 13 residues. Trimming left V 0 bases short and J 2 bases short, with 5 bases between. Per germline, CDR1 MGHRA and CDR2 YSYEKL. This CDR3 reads CASSQDVPYEQYF. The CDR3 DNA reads TGCGCCAGCAGCCAAGACGTTCCCTACGAGCAGTACTTC.

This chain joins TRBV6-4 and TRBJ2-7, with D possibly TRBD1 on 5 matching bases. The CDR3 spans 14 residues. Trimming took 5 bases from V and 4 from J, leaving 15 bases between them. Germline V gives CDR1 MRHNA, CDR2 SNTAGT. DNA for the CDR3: TGTGCCAGCAGTCCTTTATTCAGACAGTACGAGCAGTACTTC. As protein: CASSPLFRQYEQYF.

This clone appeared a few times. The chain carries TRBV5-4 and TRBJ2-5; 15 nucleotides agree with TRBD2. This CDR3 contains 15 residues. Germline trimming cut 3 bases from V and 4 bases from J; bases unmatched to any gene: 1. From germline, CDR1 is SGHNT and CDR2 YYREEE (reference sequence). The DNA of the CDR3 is TGTGCCAGCAGCTGGGGACTAGCGGGAGGAGAGACCCAGTACTTC. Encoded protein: CASSWGLAGGETQYF.

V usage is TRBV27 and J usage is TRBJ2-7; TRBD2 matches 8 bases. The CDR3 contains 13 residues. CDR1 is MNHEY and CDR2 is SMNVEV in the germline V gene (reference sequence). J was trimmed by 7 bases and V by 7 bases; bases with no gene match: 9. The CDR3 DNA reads TGTGCCAGCACCGGGGGGGGTCGAGGAGAGCAGTACTTC. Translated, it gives CASTGGGRGEQYF.

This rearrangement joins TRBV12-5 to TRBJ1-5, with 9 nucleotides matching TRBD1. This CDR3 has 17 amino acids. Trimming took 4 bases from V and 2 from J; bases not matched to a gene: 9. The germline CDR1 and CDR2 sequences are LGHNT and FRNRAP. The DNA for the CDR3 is TGTGCTAGTGGTTGGGGGACAGGGAGCATTGGCAATCAGCCCCAGCATTTT. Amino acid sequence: CASGWGTGSIGNQPQHF.

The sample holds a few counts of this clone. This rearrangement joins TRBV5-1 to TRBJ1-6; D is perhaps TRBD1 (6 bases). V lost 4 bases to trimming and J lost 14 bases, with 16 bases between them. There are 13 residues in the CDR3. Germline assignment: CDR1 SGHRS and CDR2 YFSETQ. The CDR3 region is CASSPTDRSTLHF. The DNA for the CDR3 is TGCGCCAGCAGCCCAACTGACAGGTCGACCCTCCACTTT.

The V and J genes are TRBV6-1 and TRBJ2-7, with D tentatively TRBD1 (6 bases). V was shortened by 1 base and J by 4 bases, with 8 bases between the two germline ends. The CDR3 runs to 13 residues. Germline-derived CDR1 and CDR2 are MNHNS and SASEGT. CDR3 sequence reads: CASSEGQEYEQYF. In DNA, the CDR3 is TGTGCCAGCAGTGAAGGACAGGAATACGAGCAGTACTTC.

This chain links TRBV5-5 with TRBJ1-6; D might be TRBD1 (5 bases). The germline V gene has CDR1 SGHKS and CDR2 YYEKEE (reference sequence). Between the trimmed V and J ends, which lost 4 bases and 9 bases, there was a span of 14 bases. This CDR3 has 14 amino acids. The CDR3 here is CASSTTVGVSPLHF. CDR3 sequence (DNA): TGTGCCAGCAGCACGACAGTTGGGGTTTCACCCCTCCACTTT.

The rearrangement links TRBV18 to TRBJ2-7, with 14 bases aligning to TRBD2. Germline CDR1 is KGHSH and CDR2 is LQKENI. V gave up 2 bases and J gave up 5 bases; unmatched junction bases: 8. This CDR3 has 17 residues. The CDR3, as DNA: TGTGCCAGCTCACCAGGGGGACTAGCGGGAGCCCCCCACGAGCAGTACTTC. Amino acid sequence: CASSPGGLAGAPHEQYF.

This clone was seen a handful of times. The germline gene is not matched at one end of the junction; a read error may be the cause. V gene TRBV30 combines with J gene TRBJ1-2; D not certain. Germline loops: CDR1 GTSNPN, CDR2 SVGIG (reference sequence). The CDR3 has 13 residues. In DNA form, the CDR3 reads TGTGCCTGGACCCCCAGTTTCAACTATGGCTACCCCTTC. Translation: CAWTPSFNYGYPF. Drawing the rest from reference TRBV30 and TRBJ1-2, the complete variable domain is SQTIHQWPATLVQPVGSPLSLECTVEGTSNPNLYWYRQAAGRGLQLLFYSVGIGQISSEVPQNLSASRPQDRQFILSSKKLLLSDSGFYLCAWTPSFNYGYPFGSGTRLTVV.

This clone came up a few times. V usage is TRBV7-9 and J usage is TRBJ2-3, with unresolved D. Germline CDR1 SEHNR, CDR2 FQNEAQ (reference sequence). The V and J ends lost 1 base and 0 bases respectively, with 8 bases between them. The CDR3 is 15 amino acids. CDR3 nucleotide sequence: TGTGCCAGCAGCTTAGGGCAGTCTAGCACAGATACGCAGTATTTT. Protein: CASSLGQSSTDTQYF.

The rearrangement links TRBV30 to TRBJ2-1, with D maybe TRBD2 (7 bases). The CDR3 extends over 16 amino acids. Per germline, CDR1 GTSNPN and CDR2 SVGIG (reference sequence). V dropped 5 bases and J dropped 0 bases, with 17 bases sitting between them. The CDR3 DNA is TGTGCCTGGCCGGGGCGGGGGCGAAGCTCCTACAATGAGCAGTTCTTC. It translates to CAWPGRGRSSYNEQFF.

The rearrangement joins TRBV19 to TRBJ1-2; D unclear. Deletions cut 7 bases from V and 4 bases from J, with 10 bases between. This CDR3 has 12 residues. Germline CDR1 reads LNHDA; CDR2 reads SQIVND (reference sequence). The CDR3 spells CASTAWSYGYTF. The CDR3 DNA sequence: TGTGCCAGTACTGCTTGGAGCTATGGCTACACCTTC.

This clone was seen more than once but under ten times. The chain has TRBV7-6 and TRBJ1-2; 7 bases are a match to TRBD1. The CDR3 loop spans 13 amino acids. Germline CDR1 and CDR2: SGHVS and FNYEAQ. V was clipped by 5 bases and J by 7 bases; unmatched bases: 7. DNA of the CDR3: TGTGCCAGCAGCGAACAGGGGCTTAGTGGCTACACCTTC. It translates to CASSEQGLSGYTF.